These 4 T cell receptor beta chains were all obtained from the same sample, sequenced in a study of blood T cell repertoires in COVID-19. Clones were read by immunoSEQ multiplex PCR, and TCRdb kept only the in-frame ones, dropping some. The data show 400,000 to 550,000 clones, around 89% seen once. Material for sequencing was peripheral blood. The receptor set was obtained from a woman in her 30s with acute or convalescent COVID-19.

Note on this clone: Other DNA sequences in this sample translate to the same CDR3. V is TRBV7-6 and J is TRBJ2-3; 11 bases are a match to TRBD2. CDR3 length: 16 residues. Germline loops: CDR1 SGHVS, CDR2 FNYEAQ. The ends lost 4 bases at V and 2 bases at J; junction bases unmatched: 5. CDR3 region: CASSSLLAGDTDTQYF. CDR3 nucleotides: TGTGCCAGCAGCTCCTTACTAGCGGGAGACACAGATACGCAGTATTTT. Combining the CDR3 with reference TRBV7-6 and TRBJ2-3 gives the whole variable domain GAGVSQSPRYKVTKRGQDVALRCDPISGHVSLYWYRQALGQGPEFLTYFNYEAQQDKSGLPNDRFSAERPEGSISTLTIQRTEQRDSAMYRCASSSLLAGDTDTQYFGPGTRLTVL.

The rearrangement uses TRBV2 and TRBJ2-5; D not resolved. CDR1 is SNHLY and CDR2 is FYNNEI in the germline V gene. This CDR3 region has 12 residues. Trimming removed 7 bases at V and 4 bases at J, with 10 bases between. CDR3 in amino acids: CASIIDRETQYF. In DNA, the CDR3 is TGTGCCAGCATAATAGATAGAGAGACCCAGTACTTC.

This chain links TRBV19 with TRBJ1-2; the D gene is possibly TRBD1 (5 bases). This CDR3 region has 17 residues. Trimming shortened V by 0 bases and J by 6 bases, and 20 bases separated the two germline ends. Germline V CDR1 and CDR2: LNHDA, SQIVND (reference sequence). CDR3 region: CASSIDLYRGKNDGYTF. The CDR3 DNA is TGTGCCAGTAGTATAGATCTATACCGGGGGAAGAATGATGGCTACACCTTC.

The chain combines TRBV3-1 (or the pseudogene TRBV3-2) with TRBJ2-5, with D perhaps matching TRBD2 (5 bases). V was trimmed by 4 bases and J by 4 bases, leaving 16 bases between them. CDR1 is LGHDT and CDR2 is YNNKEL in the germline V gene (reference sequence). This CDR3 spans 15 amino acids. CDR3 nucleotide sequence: TGTGCCAGCAGCCCCCATCCGGGAACGGCAGAGACCCAGTACTTC. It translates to CASSPHPGTAETQYF.